The entry below gives a single T cell receptor (beta chain) sequence along with its context. The antigen remains undetermined. This sample was included in a study of T cell responses to AZD1222 COVID-19 vaccine. Broader study findings: Scientists sampled the repertoires only once the peak T cell response had passed. As reported, nearly half of all spike-specific TCRs target variant regions that are unmutated. Spike-specific TCR breadth and depth rose after two AZD1222 doses.

V dropped 1 base and J dropped 6; count of bases not matched to a gene: 11. The CDR3 is 17 residues long. In germline, CDR1 is SGHTA, CDR2 FQGTGA. The repertoire was sequenced with immunoSEQ multiplex PCR; TCRdb's copy has only in-frame clones and lacks some. This table has 45,000 to 60,000 clones, roughly 90% appearing once. The receptor was derived from an adult in good health. This material consisted of peripheral blood, taken on day 0 of AZD1222 vaccination. The chain combines TRBV7-3 with TRBJ2-5; 10 bases are a match to TRBD2. The CDR3 is CASSLNPGLAEPKTQYF. The CDR3 nucleotides read TGTGCCAGCAGCTTAAACCCCGGACTAGCGGAGCCCAAGACCCAGTACTTC.